The clone carrying this T cell receptor beta chain was observed many times. V was clipped by 0 bases and J by 6 bases; unmatched bases: 6. Germline CDR1 is SGHDT and CDR2 is YYEEEE. The CDR3 length is 14 residues. Selection for sequencing was limited to patients who had shown CD8+CD57+ cell expansion by flow cytometry. This record comes from a study of CD8+CD57+ T cells in acquired aplastic anemia. TCR beta VDJ and CDR3 profiling used genomic DNA as template. From the reads, TCRdb called clonotypes with MiXCR, one entry per CDR3 protein. The data contain 260,000 or so distinct CDR3 sequences, around 45% of them singletons.

The J gene is TRBJ2-7, the V gene TRBV5-6; TRBD2 aligns across 7 bases. This sequence originates from a human donor with aplastic anemia. Specimen: sorted CD4+, CD8+, or CD8+CD57+ T cells (not recorded which) from PBMCs. CDR3 nucleotide sequence: TGTGCCAGCAGCTTGGTTGCGGGAGTAGGCGAGCAGTACTTC. It codes for CASSLVAGVGEQYF. Full variable domain (rest looked up from reference TRBV5-6 and TRBJ2-7): DAGVTQSPTHLIKTRGQQVTLRCSPKSGHDTVSWYQQALGQGPQFIFQYYEEEERQRGNFPDRFSGHQFPNYSSELNVNALLLGDSALYLCASSLVAGVGEQYFGPGTRLTVT.